This TCR beta chain was found in a study of CD8+CD57+ T cells in acquired aplastic anemia (dated by TCRdb to 2016 to 2019). As for the study more broadly: On average, sorted CD4+ and CD8+ cells yielded approximately 3 ug of extracted DNA, with a range of about 0.18 to 30 ug. An average of roughly 10 million reads for CD4+ cells and 11.0 million reads for CD8+ cells was obtained from healthy donor samples. The research as a whole found: Although roughly 29 CD8+ CDR3 sequences were shared by patients and controls, these sequences appeared highly expressed in patients and within the immunodominant clones of patients. CD8+ Simpson's diversity did not differ significantly between patients and healthy controls (P=0.060).

Genomic DNA served as template for TCR beta VDJ combination and CDR3 sequence profiling. TCR repertoire sequencing was run on an Illumina HiSeq 2000. In the source study's methods: TRBV/TRBJ rearrangement plots, CDR3 size and DJ length profiles, and Simpson's diversity index were used to assess repertoires. The most abundant DNA sequence in the deep sequencing data was taken as the immunodominant clone. CDR3 amino acid sequences were screened for sharing across subjects and were compared with published repertoires and the VDJdb database. Using fastp trimming at Q25 and MiXCR clonotype assembly, TCRdb reanalyzed the public sequencing data and kept in-frame beta chains. Rows are unified per CDR3 protein, each entry keeping the most common DNA and genes. Clone size and V and J calls follow TCRdb, not the original study. The table for this sample lists some 220,000 distinct CDR3 sequences; 30% to 35% of them were counted only once. The ten largest clones represent more than 0.95% of the sample.

From cysteine to phenylalanine, the CDR3 is 14 amino acids long. CDR3 DNA only is kept here, 42 bases in frame from base 1. Sequences SEHNR (CDR1) and FQNEAQ (CDR2) are obtained from the germline V gene (reference sequence). V is cut by 1 base and J by 7 bases, and the space between the germline ends is 11 bases. In the study, sorted CD4+ and CD8+ blood T cells from patients with severe aplastic anemia and from healthy subjects underwent deep sequencing of TCR repertoires. Ficoll-Paque density gradient centrifugation was used to isolate peripheral blood mononuclear cells. CD4+ and CD8+ T cells were sorted by FACS or magnetic beads before DNA extraction. This clonotype was found many times. Its antigen specificity is not known. No much larger clone is present one base from it, and per-base qualities are unavailable.

The chain joins TRBV7-9 to TRBJ1-5, with an unclear D gene assignment. This receptor was taken from a human donor in good health, serving as a control. Sequencing was done on a sample of sorted CD4+, CD8+, or CD8+CD57+ T cells (not recorded which) from PBMCs. CDR3 protein: CASSLDGGGQPQHF. The DNA sequence is as follows: TGTGCCAGCAGCTTAGACGGAGGAGGACAGCCCCAGCATTTT.